This passage covers 18 T cell receptor beta chains from one sample sequenced in a study of blood T cell repertoires in COVID-19. Produced via immunoSEQ multiplex PCR; TCRdb's table is partial and in-frame only. The sample includes about 54,000 clones, over 75% seen only once; the top ten take roughly 4.3%. The sequencing sample was made of peripheral blood. All receptors derive from a man aged 35-49 years with active COVID-19.

The chain couples TRBV5-4 to TRBJ2-3; 7 positions match TRBD2. CDR1 and CDR2 from the germline V gene are SGHNT and YYREEE (reference sequence). CDR3 length equals 14 residues. The junction had 5 bases not matched to a gene; V was cut back by 4 bases and J by 3 bases. The CDR3 protein is CASSPGRGTDTQYF. The CDR3 DNA is TGTGCCAGCAGCCCAGGGCGGGGGACAGATACGCAGTATTTT.

This chain connects TRBV30 to TRBJ2-5; tentatively, D is TRBD1 (5 bases). Trimming left V 1 base short and J 5 bases short, with 11 bases between. From germline, CDR1 is GTSNPN and CDR2 SVGIG (reference sequence). The CDR3 totals 13 residues. The CDR3 region has the DNA TGTGCCTGGAGTGACAGGTCGGGCGAGACCCAGTACTTC. The encoded protein is CAWSDRSGETQYF.

The chain employs TRBV14 and TRBJ2-3, with a tentative D call TRBD1 (5 bases). CDR1 and CDR2 (germline): SGHDN, FVKESK. This CDR3 is 17 amino acids long. V lost 0 bases to trimming and J lost 4 bases, with 17 bases between them. The chain's CDR3 is CASSQDERGIGADTQYF. In DNA form, the CDR3 reads TGTGCCAGCAGCCAAGATGAAAGGGGCATAGGAGCAGATACGCAGTATTTT.

The gene calls are TRBV3-1 (or the pseudogene TRBV3-2) and TRBJ1-6; D is possibly TRBD1 (6 bases). Germline lookup yields CDR1 LGHDT and CDR2 YNNKEL (reference sequence). V lost 4 bases and J lost 8, with 21 bases in between. The CDR3 contains 17 residues. CDR3 sequence reads: CASSRRGGTGLDSPLHF. The CDR3, as DNA: TGTGCCAGCAGCCGTAGGGGGGGGACGGGTTTGGATTCACCCCTCCACTTT.

The V call is TRBV19, the J call TRBJ1-2; TRBD1 is a possible D gene (6 bases). V lost 5 bases to trimming and J lost 4 bases, with 17 bases between them. The CDR3 runs 15 residues. The germline CDR1 and CDR2 sequences are LNHDA and SQIVND (reference sequence). For the CDR3, the DNA is TGTGCCAGTAGTCCTCAGCCCGGGACACCCTATGGCTACACCTTC. Translating it yields CASSPQPGTPYGYTF. The whole variable domain, remainder taken from reference TRBV19 and TRBJ1-2, is DGGITQSPKYLFRKEGQNVTLSCEQNLNHDAMYWYRQDPGQGLRLIYYSQIVNDFQKGDIAEGYSVSREKKESFPLTVTSAQKNPTAFYLCASSPQPGTPYGYTFGSGTRLTVV.

This chain joins TRBV19 and TRBJ2-2; 8 bases fit TRBD1. Germline V gene sequence: CDR1 LNHDA, CDR2 SQIVND (reference sequence). Germline trimming cut 4 bases from V and 2 bases from J; bases unmatched to any gene: 6. The CDR3 has 16 amino acids. In DNA, the CDR3 is TGTGCCAGTAGTAGCCGAGACAGGGGAAACACCGGGGAGCTGTTTTTT. Encoded protein: CASSSRDRGNTGELFF.

The J gene is TRBJ1-1, the V gene TRBV5-1; D is unclear. The length of the CDR3 is 14 residues. Trimming cost V 0 bases and J 2 bases, with 8 bases left between them. From germline, CDR1 is SGHRS and CDR2 YFSETQ. The CDR3 loop reads CASSLDLTNTEAFF. The CDR3 DNA is TGCGCCAGCAGCTTGGACCTTACTAACACTGAAGCTTTCTTT. Based on the CDR3 plus reference TRBV5-1 and TRBJ1-1, the full variable domain is KAGVTQTPRYLIKTRGQQVTLSCSPISGHRSVSWYQQTPGQGLQFLFEYFSETQRNKGNFPGRFSGRQFSNSRSEMNVSTLELGDSALYLCASSLDLTNTEAFFGQGTRLTVV.

The chain employs TRBV10-1 and TRBJ1-5; D might be TRBD1 (6 bases). Germline CDR1 reads WNHNN; CDR2 reads SYGVQD (reference sequence). Between the trimmed V and J ends, which lost 10 bases and 4 bases, there was a span of 11 bases. This CDR3 is built from 12 residues. The CDR3 bases are TGCGCCACCCCAGGGGCTAATCAGCCCCAGCATTTT. Amino acids: CATPGANQPQHF.

The chain is built from TRBV19 and TRBJ1-1, with TRBD1 as a possible D gene (5 bases). Germline assignment: CDR1 LNHDA and CDR2 SQIVND (reference sequence). V lost 6 bases to trimming and J lost 6 bases, with 11 bases between them. CDR3 size: 12 residues. The DNA for the CDR3 is TGTGCCAGTAGCGGGGGATATTCTGAAGCTTTCTTT. Amino acids: CASSGGYSEAFF.

This clone was detected only once. The J gene is TRBJ1-5, the V gene TRBV5-1; the D gene is possibly TRBD1 (6 bases). Germline V gives CDR1 SGHRS, CDR2 YFSETQ. V was shortened by 2 bases and J by 6 bases, with 9 bases between the two germline ends. The CDR3 contains 13 residues. The CDR3 reads CASSFAGAQPQHF. The CDR3 region has the DNA TGCGCCAGCAGCTTTGCGGGGGCTCAGCCCCAGCATTTT.

This clone was picked up a small number of times. The J gene is TRBJ2-7, the V gene TRBV30; possibly TRBD2 for D (6 bases). CDR1 is GTSNPN and CDR2 is SVGIG in the germline V gene (reference sequence). The CDR3 extends over 14 amino acids. V was trimmed by 3 bases and J by 7 bases, leaving 19 bases between them. The CDR3 region is CAWSPATRIDEQYF. The CDR3 DNA is TGTGCCTGGAGCCCAGCGACTAGAATCGATGAGCAGTACTTC.

J is TRBJ1-2 and V is TRBV24-1, with D uncertain. The CDR3 has 14 amino acids. The germline gives CDR1 KGHDR, CDR2 SFDVKD. Trimming took 4 bases from V and 2 from J, leaving 10 bases between them. The CDR3 nucleotides are TGTGCCACCAGTGACAAAGACACCAACTATGGCTACACCTTC. It is translated as CATSDKDTNYGYTF.

V and J are TRBV6-4 and TRBJ2-3, with TRBD2 matching over 9 bases. CDR3 length: 19 residues. The germline gives CDR1 MRHNA, CDR2 SNTAGT. After removal of 0 bases from V and 3 bases from J, the junction contained 13 bases not matched to a gene. CDR3 sequence (DNA): TGTGCCAGCAGTGACTCACCCTTTATAGGCGGGAGGGCGACAGATACGCAGTATTTT. Its translation: CASSDSPFIGGRATDTQYF.

V usage is TRBV23-1 and J usage is TRBJ2-2; the D gene is possibly TRBD1 (5 bases). TRBV23-1 is an open reading frame, and its role is uncertain. V was clipped by 6 bases and J by 3 bases, with 29 bases between them. The CDR3 extends over 20 amino acids. CDR3 residues: CASRHIYTLHAGRDTGELFF. The CDR3 DNA sequence: TGCGCCAGCAGGCACATCTACACACTCCACGCAGGGCGCGACACCGGGGAGCTGTTTTTT.

This rearrangement joins TRBV24-1 to TRBJ2-3, with D perhaps matching TRBD2 (5 bases). V was shortened by 6 bases and J by 4 bases, with 19 bases between the two germline ends. This CDR3 is 16 amino acids long. Germline CDR1 and CDR2: KGHDR and SFDVKD. The CDR3 DNA reads as TGTGCCACCAGTTCGGGGTTGAGAGAACGGGCAGATACGCAGTATTTT. It translates to CATSSGLRERADTQYF.

V usage is TRBV10-3 and J usage is TRBJ2-5, with a tentative D call TRBD1 (6 bases). Looked up from germline, CDR1 is ENHRY and CDR2 is SYGVKD. V lost 3 bases to trimming and J lost 5 bases, with 19 bases between them. The CDR3 length is 16 residues. CDR3 sequence: CAISDPQGPLGETQYF. The CDR3 DNA follows: TGTGCCATCAGTGATCCGCAGGGGCCACTCGGCGAGACCCAGTACTTC.

This clone was observed a few times. The chain has TRBV6-6 and TRBJ1-1; 7 bases agree with TRBD1. Germline CDR1 MNHNY, CDR2 SVGAGI (reference sequence). With V trimmed by 4 bases and J by 5 bases, 7 bases remained unmatched. The CDR3 length is 14 residues. The CDR3 DNA reads as TGTGCCAGCAGTTCGAGTAGGGGGCAAACTGAAGCTTTCTTT. It translates to CASSSSRGQTEAFF.

This chain uses TRBV30 with TRBJ1-5; D is perhaps TRBD1 (5 bases). Germline V lookup: CDR1 GTSNPN, CDR2 SVGIG (reference sequence). The CDR3 is made up of 13 amino acids. The V end lost 5 bases, the J end lost 7 bases, and 15 bases lay between the germline ends. The DNA for the CDR3 is TGTGCCTGGGAGGGAGGGGCGGGCCAGCCCCAGCATTTT. As protein: CAWEGGAGQPQHF.